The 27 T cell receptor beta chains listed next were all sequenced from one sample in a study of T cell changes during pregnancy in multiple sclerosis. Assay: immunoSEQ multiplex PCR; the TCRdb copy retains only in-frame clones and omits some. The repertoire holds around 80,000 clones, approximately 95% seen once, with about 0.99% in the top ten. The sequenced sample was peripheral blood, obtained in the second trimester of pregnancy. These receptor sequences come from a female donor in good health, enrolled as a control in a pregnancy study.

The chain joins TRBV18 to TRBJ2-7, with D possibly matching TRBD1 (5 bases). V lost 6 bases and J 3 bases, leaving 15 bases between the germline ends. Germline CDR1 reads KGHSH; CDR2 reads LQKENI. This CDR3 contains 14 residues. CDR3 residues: CASSPRQILYEQYF. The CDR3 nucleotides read TGTGCCAGCTCCCCGAGACAGATTCTCTACGAGCAGTACTTC.

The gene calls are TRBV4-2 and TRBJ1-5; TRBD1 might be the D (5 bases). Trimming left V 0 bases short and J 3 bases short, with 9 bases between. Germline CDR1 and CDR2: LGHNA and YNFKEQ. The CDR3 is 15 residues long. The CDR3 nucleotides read TGTGCCAGCAGCCAAGATGCAGGGCTCAATCAGCCCCAGCATTTT. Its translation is CASSQDAGLNQPQHF.

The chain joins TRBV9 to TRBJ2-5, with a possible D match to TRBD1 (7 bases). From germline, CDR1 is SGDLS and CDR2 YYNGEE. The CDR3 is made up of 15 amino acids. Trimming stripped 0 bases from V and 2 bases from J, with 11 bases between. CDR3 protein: CASSVGPGGQETQYF. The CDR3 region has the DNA TGTGCCAGCAGCGTAGGGCCAGGGGGGCAAGAGACCCAGTACTTC.

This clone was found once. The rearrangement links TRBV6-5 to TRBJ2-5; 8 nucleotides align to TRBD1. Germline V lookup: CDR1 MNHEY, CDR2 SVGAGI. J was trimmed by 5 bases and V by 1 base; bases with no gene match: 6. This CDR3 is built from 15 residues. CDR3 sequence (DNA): TGTGCCAGCAGTTACTGGACAGGGAAAATCGAGACCCAGTACTTC. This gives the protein CASSYWTGKIETQYF.

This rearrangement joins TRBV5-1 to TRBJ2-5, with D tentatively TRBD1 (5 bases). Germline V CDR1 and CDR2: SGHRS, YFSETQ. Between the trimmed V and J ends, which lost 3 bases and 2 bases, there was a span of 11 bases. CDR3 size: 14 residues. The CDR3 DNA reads TGCGCCAGCAGCTCGACAGTGAGTCAAGAGACCCAGTACTTC. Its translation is CASSSTVSQETQYF.

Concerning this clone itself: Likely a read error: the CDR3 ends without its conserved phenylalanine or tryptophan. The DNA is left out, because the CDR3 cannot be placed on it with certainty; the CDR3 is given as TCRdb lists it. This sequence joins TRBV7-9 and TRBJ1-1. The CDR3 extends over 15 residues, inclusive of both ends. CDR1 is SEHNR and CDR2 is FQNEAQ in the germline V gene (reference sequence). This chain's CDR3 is CASSALLTGVPIRHH.

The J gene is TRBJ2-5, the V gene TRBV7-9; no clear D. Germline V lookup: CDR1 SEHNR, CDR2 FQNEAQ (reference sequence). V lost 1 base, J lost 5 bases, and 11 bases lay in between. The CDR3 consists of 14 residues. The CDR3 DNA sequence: TGTGCCAGCAGCTTAGTTACGTTACGGGAGACCCAGTACTTC. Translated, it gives CASSLVTLRETQYF. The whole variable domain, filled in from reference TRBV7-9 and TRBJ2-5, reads DTGVSQNPRHKITKRGQNVTFRCDPISEHNRLYWYRQTLGQGPEFLTYFQNEAQLEKSRLLSDRFSAERPKGSFSTLEIQRTEQGDSAMYLCASSLVTLRETQYFGPGTRLLVL.

As DNA, the CDR3 is TGTGCCAGCTCTAGGGGTAGCAACTACGAGCAGTACTTC. This gives the protein CASSRGSNYEQYF. This chain links TRBV4-2 with TRBJ2-7; tentative D call: TRBD1 (5 bases). Per germline, CDR1 LGHNA and CDR2 YNFKEQ. The CDR3 totals 13 residues. The V and J ends lost 8 bases and 3 bases respectively, with 14 bases between them.

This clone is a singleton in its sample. CDR3 region: CASSRSSTRGTDTQYF. The CDR3 DNA reads as TGTGCCAGCAGTCGGTCTTCCACCCGAGGCACAGATACGCAGTATTTT. The chain couples TRBV27 to TRBJ2-3, with unresolved D. Germline V gene data show CDR1 as MNHEY and CDR2 as SMNVEV (reference sequence). CDR3 length equals 16 residues. Trimming shortened V by 5 bases and J by 1 base, and 16 bases separated the two germline ends.

The CDR3 reads CASSPYDPGEKLFF. CDR3 bases: TGTGCCAGCTCACCTTACGATCCGGGTGAAAAACTGTTTTTT. This chain connects TRBV18 to TRBJ1-4; D call uncertain. Trimming removed 3 bases from V and 7 bases from J, with 12 bases in between. Per germline, CDR1 KGHSH and CDR2 LQKENI. The CDR3 spans 14 residues.

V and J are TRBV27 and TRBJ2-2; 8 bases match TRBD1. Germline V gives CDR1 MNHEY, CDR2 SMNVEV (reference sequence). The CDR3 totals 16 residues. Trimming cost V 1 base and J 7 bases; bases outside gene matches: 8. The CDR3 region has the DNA TGTGCCAGCAGTTTATTGCGGGCAGGGGGCGGCGGGGAGCTGTTTTTT. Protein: CASSLLRAGGGGELFF.

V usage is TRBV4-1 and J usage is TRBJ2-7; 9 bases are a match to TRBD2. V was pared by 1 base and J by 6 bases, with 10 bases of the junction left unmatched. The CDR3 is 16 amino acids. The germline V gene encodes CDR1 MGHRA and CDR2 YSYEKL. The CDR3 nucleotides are TGCGCCAGCAGCCAAGGTTTTCAAGCGGGAGGTCGCGAGCAGTACTTC. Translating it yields CASSQGFQAGGREQYF.

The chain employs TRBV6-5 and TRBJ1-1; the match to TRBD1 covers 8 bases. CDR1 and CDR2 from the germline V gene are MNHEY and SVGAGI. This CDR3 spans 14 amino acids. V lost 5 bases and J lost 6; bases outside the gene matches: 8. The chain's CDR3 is CASSSNPGGSEAFF. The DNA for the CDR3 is TGTGCCAGCAGTAGTAACCCAGGGGGCTCTGAAGCTTTCTTT.

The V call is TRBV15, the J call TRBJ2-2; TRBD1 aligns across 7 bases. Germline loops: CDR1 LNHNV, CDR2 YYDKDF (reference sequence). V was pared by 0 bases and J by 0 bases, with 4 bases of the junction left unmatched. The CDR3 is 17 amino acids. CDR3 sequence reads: CATSRDLGQANTGELFF. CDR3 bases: TGTGCCACCAGCAGAGATCTAGGACAGGCGAACACCGGGGAGCTGTTTTTT.

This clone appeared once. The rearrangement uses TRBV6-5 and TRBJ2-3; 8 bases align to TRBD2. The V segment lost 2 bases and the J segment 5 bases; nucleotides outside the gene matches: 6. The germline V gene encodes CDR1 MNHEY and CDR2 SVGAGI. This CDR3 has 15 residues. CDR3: CASSYVAGREDTQYF. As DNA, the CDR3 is TGTGCCAGCAGTTACGTAGCGGGACGGGAAGATACGCAGTATTTT.

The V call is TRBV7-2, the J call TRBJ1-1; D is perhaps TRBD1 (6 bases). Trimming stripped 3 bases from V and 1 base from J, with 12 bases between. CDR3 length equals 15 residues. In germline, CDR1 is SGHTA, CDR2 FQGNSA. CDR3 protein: CASSLRGQKNTEAFF. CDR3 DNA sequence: TGTGCCAGCAGCTTGCGTGGACAGAAGAACACTGAAGCTTTCTTT.

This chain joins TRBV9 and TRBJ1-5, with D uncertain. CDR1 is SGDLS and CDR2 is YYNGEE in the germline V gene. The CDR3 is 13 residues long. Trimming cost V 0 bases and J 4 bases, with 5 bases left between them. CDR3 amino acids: CASSVGANQPQHF. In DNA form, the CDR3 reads TGTGCCAGCAGCGTAGGGGCGAATCAGCCCCAGCATTTT.

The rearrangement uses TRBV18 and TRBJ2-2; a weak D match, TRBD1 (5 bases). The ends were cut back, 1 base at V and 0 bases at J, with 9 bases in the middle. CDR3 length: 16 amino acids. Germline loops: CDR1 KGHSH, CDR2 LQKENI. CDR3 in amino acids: CASSPQWGTNTGELFF. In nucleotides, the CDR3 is TGTGCCAGCTCACCACAATGGGGCACGAACACCGGGGAGCTGTTTTTT.

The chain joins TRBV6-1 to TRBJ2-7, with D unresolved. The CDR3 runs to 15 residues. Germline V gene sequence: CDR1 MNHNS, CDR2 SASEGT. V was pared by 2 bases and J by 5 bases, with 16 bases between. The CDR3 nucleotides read TGTGCCAGCAGTGAACGAGCCGGAGAGATAAACGAGCAGTACTTC. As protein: CASSERAGEINEQYF.

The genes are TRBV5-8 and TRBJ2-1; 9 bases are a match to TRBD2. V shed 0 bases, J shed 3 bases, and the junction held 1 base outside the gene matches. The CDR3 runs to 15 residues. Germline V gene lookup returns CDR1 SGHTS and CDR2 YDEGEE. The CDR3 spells CASSLGLADYNEQFF. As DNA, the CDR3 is TGTGCCAGCAGCTTGGGACTAGCGGACTACAATGAGCAGTTCTTC.

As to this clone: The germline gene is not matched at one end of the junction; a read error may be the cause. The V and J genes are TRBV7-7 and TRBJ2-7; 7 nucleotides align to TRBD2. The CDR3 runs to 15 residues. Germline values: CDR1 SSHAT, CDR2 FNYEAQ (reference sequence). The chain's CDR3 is CASSLGSGAPYEQYF. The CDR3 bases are TGTGCTAGCAGCTTGGGAAGCGGGGCCCCCTACGAGCAGTACTTC.

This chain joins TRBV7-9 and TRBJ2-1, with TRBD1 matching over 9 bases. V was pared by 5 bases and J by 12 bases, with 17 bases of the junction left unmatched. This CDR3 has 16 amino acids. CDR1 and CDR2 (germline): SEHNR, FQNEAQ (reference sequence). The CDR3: CASSLGGQGLAERQFF. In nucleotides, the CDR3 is TGTGCCAGCAGCCTCGGGGGACAGGGCTTAGCGGAGAGGCAGTTCTTC.

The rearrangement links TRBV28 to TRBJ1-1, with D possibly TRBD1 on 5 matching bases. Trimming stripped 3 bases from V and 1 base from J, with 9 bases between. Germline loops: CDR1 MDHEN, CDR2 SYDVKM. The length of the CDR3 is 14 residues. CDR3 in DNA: TGTGCCAGCAGTTTGAGGGGAGGGAACACTGAAGCTTTCTTT. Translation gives CASSLRGGNTEAFF.

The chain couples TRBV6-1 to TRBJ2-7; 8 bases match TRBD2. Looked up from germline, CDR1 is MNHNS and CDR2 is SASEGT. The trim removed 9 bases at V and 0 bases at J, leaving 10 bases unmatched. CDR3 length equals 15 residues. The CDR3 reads CASREGGLGSYEQYF. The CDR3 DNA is TGTGCCAGTCGGGAGGGGGGCCTCGGCTCCTACGAGCAGTACTTC.

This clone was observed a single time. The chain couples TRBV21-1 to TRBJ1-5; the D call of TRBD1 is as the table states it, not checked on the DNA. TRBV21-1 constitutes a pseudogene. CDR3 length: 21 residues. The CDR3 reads CASSKVAKRHRGDGGNQPQHF. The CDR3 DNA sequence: TGTGCCAGCAGCAAAGTTGCGAAGCGGCACAGGGGAGACGGCGGCAATCAGCCCCAGCATTTT.

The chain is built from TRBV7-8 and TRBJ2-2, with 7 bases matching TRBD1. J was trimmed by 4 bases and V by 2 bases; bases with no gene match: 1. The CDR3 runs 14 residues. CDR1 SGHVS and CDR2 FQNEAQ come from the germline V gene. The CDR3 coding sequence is TGTGCCAGCAGCTTACCAGGGGGCACCGGGGAGCTGTTTTTT. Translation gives CASSLPGGTGELFF.

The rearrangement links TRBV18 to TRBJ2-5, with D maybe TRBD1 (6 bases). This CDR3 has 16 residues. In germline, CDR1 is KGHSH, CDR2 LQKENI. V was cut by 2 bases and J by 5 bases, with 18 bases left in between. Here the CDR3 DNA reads TGTGCCAGCTCACCAACCGCGCAGGGGTATGGGGAGACCCAGTACTTC. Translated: CASSPTAQGYGETQYF.